A single sample gave rise to the 2 T cell receptor beta chains below, sequenced in a study of T cells in Graves' hyperthyroidism and ophthalmopathy. RNA transcripts yielded amplified TCR beta CDR3 regions. TCR CDR3 regions were first amplified by RT-PCR with HTBI primers. TCRdb fed the multiplex PCR reads into MiXCR, producing one record per CDR3 protein. The table has 610,000 or so distinct CDR3 sequences, 46% seen once. Sequenced: peripheral blood or thyroid tissue (not recorded which). These receptors came from a woman aged 18-35 years with Graves' hyperthyroidism.

This clonotype has just a few counts. This chain links TRBV4-3 with TRBJ2-7; 9 nucleotides agree with TRBD1. The closer fit of TRBJ2-1 to the DNA end suggests the J call may be wrong. The germline V gene has CDR1 LGHNA and CDR2 YSLEER. This CDR3 contains 16 residues. CDR3 protein: CASSQGRGTGTNEQFF. In DNA, the CDR3 is TGCGCCAGCAGCCAAGGGCGAGGGACAGGGACAAATGAGCAGTTCTTC.

CDR3 loop: CAWSAIRSDYGYTF. DNA for the CDR3: TGTGCCTGGAGTGCGATTCGGTCCGACTATGGCTACACCTTC. The chain couples TRBV30 to TRBJ1-2; the D is unclear. Germline CDR1 GTSNPN, CDR2 SVGIG (reference sequence). The CDR3 consists of 14 residues. The V end was cut by 1 base, the J end by 3 bases, with 12 bases between.